Each of the 16 T cell receptor beta chains below was sequenced from the same sample in a study of identifying expanded T cells in peripheral blood. Profiled with immunoSEQ multiplex PCR; TCRdb holds only in-frame clones, not every one. The sample shows about 86,000 clones, approximately 84% of them seen only once. The sequencing input was blood. These receptors originate from a person aged 18 to 70 in good health.

J is TRBJ2-2 and V is TRBV9; 8 nucleotides align to TRBD2. The CDR3 length is 14 residues. Germline V gene sequence: CDR1 SGDLS, CDR2 YYNGEE. Losses at the gene ends were 4 bases for V and 5 bases for J; bases not matched to a gene: 4. Here the CDR3 DNA reads TGTGCCAGCAGCACCACGGGGGGGACCGGGGAGCTGTTTTTT. Translated: CASSTTGGTGELFF.

V and J are TRBV10-3 and TRBJ1-4; tentative D call: TRBD1 (6 bases). The CDR3 consists of 12 residues. CDR1 and CDR2 (germline): ENHRY, SYGVKD. V lost 10 bases and J 5 bases, leaving 11 bases between the germline ends. This CDR3 is CATRGGNEKLFF. The CDR3 coding sequence is TGTGCCACCCGAGGGGGGAATGAAAAACTGTTTTTT.

The rearrangement joins TRBV18 to TRBJ1-2; perhaps TRBD1 as D (5 bases). Germline CDR1 KGHSH, CDR2 LQKENI. The CDR3 consists of 17 residues. Deletions cut 4 bases from V and 6 bases from J, with 24 bases between. CDR3 sequence reads: CASSRETVSFLIDGYTF. In nucleotides, the CDR3 is TGTGCCAGCTCACGGGAGACAGTCTCATTCCTTATCGATGGCTACACCTTC.

The V call is TRBV23-1, the J call TRBJ2-7; D unresolved. TRBV23-1 is an open reading frame, and its role is uncertain. Deletions cut 2 bases from V and 1 base from J, with 12 bases between. CDR3 length: 15 residues. As DNA, the CDR3 is TGCGCCAGCAGTCAAGTCCATTGGATTTCCTACGAGCAGTACTTC. Amino acids: CASSQVHWISYEQYF.

The V call is TRBV27, the J call TRBJ1-2; 7 bases agree with TRBD1. The germline CDR1 and CDR2 sequences are MNHEY and SMNVEV (reference sequence). The trim removed 8 bases at V and 8 bases at J, leaving 8 bases unmatched. The CDR3 runs to 12 residues. Here the CDR3 reads CASWRQGWGYTF. In nucleotides, the CDR3 is TGTGCCAGCTGGAGACAGGGCTGGGGCTACACCTTC.

This rearrangement joins TRBV6-5 to TRBJ2-5; TRBD1 is a possible D gene (6 bases). The tail of the sequence fits TRBJ2-7 better, so the J call may be wrong. Per germline, CDR1 MNHEY and CDR2 SVGAGI. The CDR3 covers 15 residues. CDR3 region: CASSYSGARPYEQYF. The CDR3 DNA follows: TGTGCCAGCAGTTACTCGGGGGCCAGACCCTACGAGCAGTACTTC.

This rearrangement joins TRBV19 to TRBJ2-1, with 9 bases lining up with TRBD1. Per the germline V gene, CDR1 is LNHDA and CDR2 is SQIVND (reference sequence). The CDR3 runs to 17 residues. V lost 7 bases and J lost 5; bases outside the gene matches: 15. CDR3 amino acids: CASNILMGQGSDNEQFF. CDR3 sequence (DNA): TGTGCCAGTAATATTTTAATGGGACAGGGTAGCGACAATGAGCAGTTCTTC. Using reference TRBV19 and TRBJ2-1 for the parts outside the CDR3, the full variable domain is DGGITQSPKYLFRKEGQNVTLSCEQNLNHDAMYWYRQDPGQGLRLIYYSQIVNDFQKGDIAEGYSVSREKKESFPLTVTSAQKNPTAFYLCASNILMGQGSDNEQFFGPGTRLTVL.

V usage is TRBV5-4 and J usage is TRBJ2-7; TRBD2 matches at 7 bases. The CDR3 is made up of 14 amino acids. With V trimmed by 0 bases and J by 1 base, 1 base remained unmatched. The germline V gene encodes CDR1 SGHNT and CDR2 YYREEE (reference sequence). CDR3 in amino acids: CASSLVGGSYEQYF. CDR3 DNA sequence: TGTGCCAGCAGCTTGGTGGGGGGGTCCTACGAGCAGTACTTC.

The V and J genes are TRBV19 and TRBJ1-5; the D gene is possibly TRBD1 (5 bases). The length of the CDR3 is 17 residues. Germline CDR1 reads LNHDA; CDR2 reads SQIVND (reference sequence). The V end was cut by 6 bases, the J end by 2 bases, with 20 bases between. CDR3 bases: TGTGCCAGTAGCAGCGATAACAGGAGGGGAGGCAATCAGCCCCAGCATTTT. Its protein product is CASSSDNRRGGNQPQHF.

The gene calls are TRBV19 and TRBJ2-7; D not resolved. The germline CDR1 and CDR2 sequences are LNHDA and SQIVND (reference sequence). The CDR3 is 13 residues long. V was cut by 5 bases and J by 4 bases, with 12 bases left in between. The CDR3 spells CASSPDTPYEQYF. CDR3 DNA sequence: TGTGCCAGTAGTCCCGACACCCCATACGAGCAGTACTTC.

In nucleotides, the CDR3 is TGTGCCAGCAGTTACGGCCGGGGAAGATCTGGAAACACCATATATTTT. Amino acids: CASSYGRGRSGNTIYF. The chain employs TRBV6-5 and TRBJ1-3, with D uncertain. Trimming cost V 2 bases and J 1 base, with 12 bases left between them. Germline assignment: CDR1 MNHEY and CDR2 SVGAGI. This CDR3 contains 16 residues.

V gene TRBV18 combines with J gene TRBJ1-6; D not resolved. Germline-derived CDR1 and CDR2 are KGHSH and LQKENI. Trimming shortened V by 4 bases and J by 11 bases, and 9 bases separated the two germline ends. The CDR3 covers 12 residues. The CDR3: CASSRRDAPLHF. Written as DNA, the CDR3 is TGTGCCAGCTCACGACGGGATGCACCCCTCCACTTT. Looking up the rest from reference TRBV18 and TRBJ1-6 gives the full variable domain: NAGVMQNPRHLVRRRGQEARLRCSPMKGHSHVYWYRQLPEEGLKFMVYLQKENIIDESGMPKERFSAEFPKEGPSILRIQQVVRGDSAAYFCASSRRDAPLHFGNGTRLTVT.

V gene TRBV5-1 combines with J gene TRBJ2-1; D may be TRBD1 (6 bases). In germline, CDR1 is SGHRS, CDR2 YFSETQ. There are 15 residues in the CDR3. The V gene lost 4 bases and the J gene lost 4 bases, with 15 bases spanning the gap. CDR3 sequence (DNA): TGCGCCAGCAGCAGGGACATTTTGGGGTACAATGAGCAGTTCTTC. It is translated as CASSRDILGYNEQFF.

This chain uses TRBV27 with TRBJ2-7, with 8 bases lining up with TRBD1. The trim removed 8 bases at V and 2 bases at J, leaving 11 bases unmatched. Per germline, CDR1 MNHEY and CDR2 SMNVEV (reference sequence). The length of the CDR3 is 15 residues. CDR3 amino acids: CASSSARTGTYEQYF. As DNA, the CDR3 is TGTGCCAGCTCGTCGGCAAGGACAGGGACCTACGAGCAGTACTTC.

The genes are TRBV30 and TRBJ1-1; 8 nucleotides line up with TRBD1. CDR1 and CDR2 from the germline V gene are GTSNPN and SVGIG (reference sequence). This CDR3 region has 14 residues. Unmatched junction bases numbered 2, after V lost 1 base and J lost 1 base. The CDR3 reads CAWSGQGPNTEAFF. The CDR3 DNA sequence: TGTGCCTGGAGTGGACAGGGGCCGAACACTGAAGCTTTCTTT.

The chain combines TRBV6-1 with TRBJ1-2; D ambiguous. There are 12 residues in the CDR3. Germline values: CDR1 MNHNS, CDR2 SASEGT. The V and J ends lost 5 bases and 8 bases respectively, with 12 bases between them. For the CDR3, the DNA is TGTGCCAGCAGTCAGAACGCAGGCGGCTACACCTTC. It encodes CASSQNAGGYTF.